This T cell receptor (beta chain) derives from a study of cytomegalovirus exposure and HLA in healthy donors. Study outcomes and limitations: Accurate prediction of most subjects' HLA-A and HLA-B alleles from TCR beta sequences was reported.

This clone turned up a few times. Antigen specificity is unknown. The same CDR3 arises from other DNA sequences in this sample as well. Germline V gives CDR1 SGHRS, CDR2 YFSETQ. Losses at the gene ends were 3 bases for V and 1 base for J; bases not matched to a gene: 8. This CDR3 contains 17 residues. Use of 60 Vbeta and 13 Jbeta primers characterized the PCR. Assay: immunoSEQ multiplex PCR; the TCRdb copy retains only in-frame clones and omits some. The sample shows 150,000 or so clones, 75% to 80% of them seen only once. Donors in the study were healthy people who gave bone marrow. The receptor comes from a man aged 45 to 65 in good health and CMV-seropositive. The sample was PBMCs. The chain joins TRBV5-1 to TRBJ2-3, with 10 bases lining up with TRBD2. The CDR3 sequence is CASSYSGGLAGTDTQYF. The CDR3 DNA reads as TGCGCCAGCAGCTACTCCGGCGGACTAGCGGGCACAGATACGCAGTATTTT. Filled out from reference TRBV5-1 and TRBJ2-3, the complete variable domain reads KAGVTQTPRYLIKTRGQQVTLSCSPISGHRSVSWYQQTPGQGLQFLFEYFSETQRNKGNFPGRFSGRQFSNSRSEMNVSTLELGDSALYLCASSYSGGLAGTDTQYFGPGTRLTVL.